This TCR beta chain was documented in a study of T cells in tuberculosis. Study outcomes and limitations: Selection depended on which cryopreserved specimens were available. Active tuberculosis alpha repertoires lay closer to GMM-specific TCRs than controls'.

To note about this clone: Its target is not known.

The CDR3 is 15 amino acids. The junction had 5 bases not matched to a gene; V was cut back by 2 bases and J by 9 bases. Germline V gene data show CDR1 as MNHNS and CDR2 as SASEGT. Unsorted cryopreserved PBMC were sequenced, averaging around 100,000 T cells per clinical donor. Sequenced by immunoSEQ multiplex PCR; TCRdb stores in-frame clones only, minus some. The data contain around 35,000 clones, over 90% of them singletons. The sequencing sample was made of PBMCs. This chain connects TRBV6-1 to TRBJ2-1; 12 bases are shared with TRBD2. The TCR originated in a donor aged 10-35 years with latent tuberculosis or without tuberculosis infection. CDR3 protein: CASSELGLAGAEQFF. The CDR3 bases are TGTGCCAGCAGTGAACTGGGACTAGCGGGCGCTGAGCAGTTCTTC.